Listed here are 7 T cell receptor beta chains from one sample, sequenced in a study of somatic mutations in cytotoxic T cells in rheumatoid arthritis. The data were produced by immunoSEQ multiplex PCR, yet TCRdb's version contains in-frame clones alone and is incomplete. The sample has approximately 19,000 clones, roughly 77% seen once. The sequencing sample was made of CD8+ T cells sorted from blood. The receptor source for this set is an adult with rheumatoid arthritis.

The CDR3 reads CASSHRGPGEGSPLHF. CDR3 DNA sequence: TGTGCCAGCAGCCACCGAGGTCCAGGGGAAGGCTCACCCCTCCACTTT. The chain employs TRBV4-2 and TRBJ1-6; perhaps TRBD1 as D (6 bases). The germline V gene has CDR1 LGHNA and CDR2 YNFKEQ. V was pared by 3 bases and J by 10 bases, with 19 bases between. The CDR3 has 16 amino acids.

This sequence joins TRBV7-3 and TRBJ2-6; 7 nucleotides line up with TRBD1. This CDR3 has 17 amino acids. The germline gives CDR1 SGHTA, CDR2 FQGTGA. Trimming cost V 4 bases and J 0 bases; bases outside gene matches: 6. The DNA of the CDR3 is TGTGCCAGCAGCTCCCGGGACAGCCTCTCTGGGGCCAACGTCCTGACTTTC. Translation: CASSSRDSLSGANVLTF.

This clone was counted only a few times. The chain carries TRBV7-9 and TRBJ2-1; D gene unclear. Trimming took off 2 bases at V and 7 bases at J, with 6 bases between the two ends. The CDR3 runs to 12 residues. The germline V gene has CDR1 SEHNR and CDR2 FQNEAQ (reference sequence). CDR3 amino acids: CASSLQKNEQFF. The CDR3 DNA is TGTGCCAGCAGCTTACAGAAGAATGAGCAGTTCTTC.

This rearrangement joins TRBV4-3 to TRBJ2-2, with 12 bases identical to TRBD2. The germline V gene encodes CDR1 LGHNA and CDR2 YSLEER. The V and J ends lost 0 bases and 6 bases, in that order; junction bases with no gene match: 8. This CDR3 comprises 18 residues. The CDR3 DNA is TGCGCCAGCAGCCAAGACCATACTAGCGGGGGGCTTCCCGGGGAGCTGTTTTTT. It yields the protein CASSQDHTSGGLPGELFF.

The CDR3 spells CASSLAEQFF. The CDR3, as DNA: TGTGCCAGCAGTTTGGCTGAGCAGTTCTTC. The chain carries TRBV28 and TRBJ2-1, with D hard to call. The CDR3 has 10 residues. Germline loops: CDR1 MDHEN, CDR2 SYDVKM. V lost 3 bases and J 9 bases, leaving 3 bases between the germline ends. The full variable domain, rest sourced from reference TRBV28 and TRBJ2-1, is DVKVTQSSRYLVKRTGEKVFLECVQDMDHENMFWYRQDPGLGLRLIYFSYDVKMKEKGDIPEGYSVSREKKERFSLILESASTNQTSMYLCASSLAEQFFGPGTRLTVL.

J is TRBJ2-7 and V is TRBV2; D is ambiguous. The ends were cut back, 4 bases at V and 3 bases at J, with 22 bases in the middle. The length of the CDR3 is 17 residues. The germline gives CDR1 SNHLY, CDR2 FYNNEI. CDR3 DNA sequence: TGTGCCAGCAGTGTGCGCCCCCTTCTCGTGGCCCTCTACGAGCAGTACTTC. It specifies CASSVRPLLVALYEQYF.

The V and J genes are TRBV6-1 and TRBJ2-5; tentative D call: TRBD1 (6 bases). Trimming took 5 bases from V and 4 from J, leaving 8 bases between them. Germline-derived CDR1 and CDR2 are MNHNS and SASEGT. This CDR3 is built from 12 residues. The CDR3 bases are TGTGCCAGCAGTTGGACAGTAGAGACCCAGTACTTC. Translated: CASSWTVETQYF.